The clone carrying this T cell receptor (beta chain) was counted between two and nine times. These data are taken from a study of blood T cell repertoires in COVID-19. Across the whole study: Italy, Spain and the United States were the sources of the convalescent and acute COVID-19 samples. PBMCs, B-cell-depleted T cells, or T cells provided the cDNA or gDNA that made up the material.

The CDR3 length is 15 residues. Germline loops: CDR1 SGHRS, CDR2 YFSETQ. The ends lost 5 bases at V and 2 bases at J; junction bases unmatched: 7. In the original analysis: Amplification with reference gene primers provided the estimates of nucleated cell counts. Sequenced by immunoSEQ multiplex PCR; TCRdb stores in-frame clones only, minus some. V and J calls and clone size are given by that table; D and trimming were obtained from the DNA. The sample shows under 250,000 clones, approximately 83% of them seen only once. The TCR comes from a human donor in a cohort sampled during active COVID-19. Sample: peripheral blood. V is TRBV5-1 and J is TRBJ2-7, with 10 nucleotides matching TRBD1. The CDR3 region is CASSSSGTGAYEQYF. The CDR3 bases are TGCGCCAGCAGTTCTTCCGGGACAGGGGCCTACGAGCAGTACTTC.